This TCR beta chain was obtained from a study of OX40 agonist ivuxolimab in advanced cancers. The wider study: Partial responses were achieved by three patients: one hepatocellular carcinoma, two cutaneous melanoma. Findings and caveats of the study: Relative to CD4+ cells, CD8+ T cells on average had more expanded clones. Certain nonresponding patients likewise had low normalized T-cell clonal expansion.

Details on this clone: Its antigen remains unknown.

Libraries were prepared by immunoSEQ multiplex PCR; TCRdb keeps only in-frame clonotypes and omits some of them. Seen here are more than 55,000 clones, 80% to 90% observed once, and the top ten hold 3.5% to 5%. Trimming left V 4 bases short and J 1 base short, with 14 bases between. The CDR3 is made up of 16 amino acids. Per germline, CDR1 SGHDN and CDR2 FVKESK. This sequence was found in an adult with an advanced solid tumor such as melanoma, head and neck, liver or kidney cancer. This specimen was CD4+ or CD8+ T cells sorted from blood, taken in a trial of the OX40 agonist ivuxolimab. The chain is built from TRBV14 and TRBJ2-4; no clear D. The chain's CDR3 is CASSLFQPGAKNIQYF. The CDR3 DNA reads TGTGCCAGCAGCCTCTTCCAACCTGGCGCCAAAAACATTCAGTACTTC.